The 10 T cell receptor beta chains listed next were all sequenced from one sample in a study of cytomegalovirus exposure and HLA in healthy donors. 13 Jbeta primers and 60 Vbeta primers were used for the PCR. Assay: immunoSEQ multiplex PCR; the TCRdb copy retains only in-frame clones and omits some. Of under 200,000 clones listed, around 82% were seen once; the top ten hold under 7.5%. The sequenced sample was PBMCs. The origin of the receptors is a man in his forties in good health and CMV-seronegative.

This clone turned up a few times. The chain carries TRBV18 and TRBJ1-4; D unclear. The CDR3 extends over 13 amino acids. Germline V gives CDR1 KGHSH, CDR2 LQKENI. The V and J ends lost 6 bases and 8 bases respectively, with 13 bases between them. CDR3 sequence: CASSRSGEEKLFF. CDR3 bases: TGTGCCAGCTCCCGTTCCGGGGAGGAAAAACTGTTTTTT.

This chain connects TRBV7-2 to TRBJ2-7; D is unresolved. This CDR3 is 14 amino acids long. The ends were cut back, 1 base at V and 6 bases at J, with 13 bases in the middle. Germline CDR1 SGHTA, CDR2 FQGNSA. CDR3 sequence reads: CASSLDGASGEQYF. The CDR3 DNA follows: TGTGCCAGCAGCTTAGACGGAGCCTCGGGCGAGCAGTACTTC.

V is TRBV6-5 and J is TRBJ2-7; D not resolved. CDR1 and CDR2 (germline): MNHEY, SVGAGI. The CDR3 contains 11 residues. Trimming left V 3 bases short and J 5 bases short, with 5 bases between. The CDR3 bases are TGTGCCAGCAGTTATCGGGACGAGCAGTACTTC. It specifies CASSYRDEQYF.

The V gene is TRBV28, the J gene TRBJ2-7, with a weak D call TRBD1 (6 bases). Trimming took 3 bases from V and 5 from J, leaving 11 bases between them. CDR1 and CDR2 from the germline V gene are MDHEN and SYDVKM. The CDR3 totals 13 residues. The CDR3 DNA reads as TGTGCCAGCAGTTTTGGGACAACGAACGAGCAGTACTTC. Protein product: CASSFGTTNEQYF. The whole variable domain, remainder taken from reference TRBV28 and TRBJ2-7, is DVKVTQSSRYLVKRTGEKVFLECVQDMDHENMFWYRQDPGLGLRLIYFSYDVKMKEKGDIPEGYSVSREKKERFSLILESASTNQTSMYLCASSFGTTNEQYFGPGTRLTVT.

V gene TRBV7-3 combines with J gene TRBJ2-2; no clear D. Germline CDR1 SGHTA, CDR2 FQGTGA. The CDR3 length is 13 residues. Trimming cost V 2 bases and J 9 bases, with 10 bases left between them. DNA for the CDR3: TGTGCCAGCAGCTTAGATGGGCTAAGGGAGCTGTTTTTT. It specifies CASSLDGLRELFF.

The chain carries TRBV2 and TRBJ1-6, with a weak D call TRBD1 (5 bases). The CDR3 sequence is 16 residues long. V was trimmed by 4 bases and J by 3 bases, leaving 13 bases between them. Germline V CDR1 and CDR2: SNHLY, FYNNEI. The CDR3, as DNA: TGTGCCAGCAGTGGGACGGACATAATCTATAATTCACCCCTCCACTTT. Its translation is CASSGTDIIYNSPLHF.

V usage is TRBV7-9 and J usage is TRBJ1-2; the D is unclear. In germline, CDR1 is SEHNR, CDR2 FQNEAQ (reference sequence). The CDR3 runs to 14 residues. Trimming shortened V by 5 bases and J by 5 bases, and 15 bases separated the two germline ends. The CDR3 DNA is TGTGCCAGCAGCGCGCCGGCAGGAATTTATGGCTACACCTTC. Protein: CASSAPAGIYGYTF.

This chain joins TRBV7-3 and TRBJ2-3, with D possibly being TRBD2 (5 bases). The CDR3 sequence is 15 residues long. Trimming removed 3 bases from V and 0 bases from J, with 10 bases in between. From germline, CDR1 is SGHTA and CDR2 FQGTGA. CDR3 loop: CASSFSAYSTDTQYF. The CDR3 region has the DNA TGTGCCAGCAGCTTTAGCGCCTATAGCACAGATACGCAGTATTTT.

This sequence joins TRBV11-3 and TRBJ2-5; 14 bases are a match to TRBD2. Unmatched junction bases numbered 9, after V lost 4 bases and J lost 11 bases. The CDR3 length is 15 residues. Germline V lookup: CDR1 SGHNT, CDR2 YENEEA. CDR3 loop: CASSSGLAGAGEQYF. In nucleotides, the CDR3 is TGTGCCAGCAGCTCGGGACTAGCGGGAGCGGGGGAGCAGTACTTC.

The chain is built from TRBV6-5 and TRBJ2-2; the match to TRBD1 covers 10 bases. V was pared by 5 bases and J by 4 bases, with 4 bases of the junction left unmatched. The CDR3 extends over 15 amino acids. The germline gives CDR1 MNHEY, CDR2 SVGAGI. CDR3 amino acids: CASSLRTGGTGELFF. For the CDR3, the DNA is TGTGCCAGCAGTCTCAGGACAGGGGGCACCGGGGAGCTGTTTTTT.